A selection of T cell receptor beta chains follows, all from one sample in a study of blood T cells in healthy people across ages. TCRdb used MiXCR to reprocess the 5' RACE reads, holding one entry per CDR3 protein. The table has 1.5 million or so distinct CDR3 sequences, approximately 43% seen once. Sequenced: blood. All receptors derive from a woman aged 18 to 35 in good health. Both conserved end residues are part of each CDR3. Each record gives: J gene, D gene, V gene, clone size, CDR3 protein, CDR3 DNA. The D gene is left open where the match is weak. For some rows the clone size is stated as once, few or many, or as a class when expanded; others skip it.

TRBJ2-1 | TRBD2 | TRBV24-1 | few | CATSDPRSSGRSYNEQFF | TGTGCCACCAGTGATCCACGGTCTAGCGGGAGGTCCTACAATGAGCAGTTCTTC
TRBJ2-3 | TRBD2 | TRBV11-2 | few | CASSRGLVTDTQYF | TGCGCCAGCAGCCGGGGACTAGTGACAGATACGCAGTATTTT
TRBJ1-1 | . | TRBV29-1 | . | CSVSREGTEAFF | TGCAGCGTTTCCAGGGAAGGAACTGAAGCTTTCTTT
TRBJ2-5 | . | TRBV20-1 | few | CSARHRRETQYF | TGCAGTGCTAGGCACAGGCGAGAGACCCAGTACTTC
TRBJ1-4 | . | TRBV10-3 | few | CAISDGSNEKLFF | TGTGCCATCAGTGACGGCTCTAATGAAAAACTGTTTTTT
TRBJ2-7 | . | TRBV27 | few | CASGIQSAYEQYF | TGTGCCAGCGGAATCCAATCAGCCTACGAGCAGTACTTC
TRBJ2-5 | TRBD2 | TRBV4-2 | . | CASSSGRVQETQYF | TGTGCCAGCAGCTCTGGGAGGGTACAAGAGACCCAGTACTTC
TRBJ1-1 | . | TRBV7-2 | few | CASSLGRPRGAFF | TGTGCCAGCAGCTTAGGGAGGCCACGGGGAGCTTTCTTT
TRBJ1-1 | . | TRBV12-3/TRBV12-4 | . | CASSFDGMNTEAFF | TGTGCCAGCAGTTTTGACGGTATGAACACTGAAGCTTTCTTT
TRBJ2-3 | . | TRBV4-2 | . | CASSPDPQSDTQYF | TGTGCCAGCAGCCCAGACCCACAGTCGGATACGCAGTATTTT
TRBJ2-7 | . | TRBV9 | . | CASSVGLPTYEQYF | TGTGCCAGCAGCGTCGGACTTCCGACCTACGAGCAGTACTTC
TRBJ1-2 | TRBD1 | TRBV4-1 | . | CASRPNRGTYTF | TGCGCCAGCAGACCCAACAGGGGGACCTACACCTTC
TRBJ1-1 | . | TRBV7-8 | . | CASSLVRGAGTEAFF | TGTGCCAGCAGCTTAGTTCGGGGGGCAGGAACTGAAGCTTTCTTT
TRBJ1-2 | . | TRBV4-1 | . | CAGSQDRTNYGYTF | TGCGCCGGCAGCCAAGACCGGACAAACTATGGCTACACCTTC
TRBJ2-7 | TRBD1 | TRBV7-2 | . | CASSFPGGRSYEQYF | TGTGCCAGCAGCTTCCCAGGGGGCAGGTCCTACGAGCAGTACTTC
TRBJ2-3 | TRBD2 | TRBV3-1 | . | CASRLAGVTSTDTQYF | TGTGCCAGCAGACTAGCGGGGGTCACTAGCACAGATACGCAGTATTTT
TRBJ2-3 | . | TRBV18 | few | CASSPPNLAQYF | TGTGCCAGCTCACCACCGAACCTAGCGCAGTATTTT
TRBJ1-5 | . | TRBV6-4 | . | CASTTSTTVSNQPQHF | TGTGCCAGCACTACCTCTACGACAGTCTCCAATCAGCCCCAGCATTTT
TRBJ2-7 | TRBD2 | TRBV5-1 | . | CASSWREGNYEQYF | TGCGCCAGCAGCTGGCGGGAGGGAAACTACGAGCAGTACTTC
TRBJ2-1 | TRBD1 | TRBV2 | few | CASSVNGQAQDEQFF | TGTGCCAGCAGTGTAAATGGACAGGCACAAGATGAGCAGTTCTTC
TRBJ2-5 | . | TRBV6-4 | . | CASSDSRGGETQYF | TGTGCCAGCAGTGACTCCAGGGGAGGAGAGACCCAGTACTTC
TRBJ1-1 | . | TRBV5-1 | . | CASSLLGGVTEAFF | TGCGCCAGCAGCCTTTTAGGGGGGGTCACTGAAGCTTTCTTT
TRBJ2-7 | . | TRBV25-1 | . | CASPSYEQYF | TGTGCCAGCCCTTCCTACGAGCAGTACTTC
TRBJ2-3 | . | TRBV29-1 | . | CSVERTVDTQYF | TGCAGCGTTGAGAGGACCGTAGATACGCAGTATTTT
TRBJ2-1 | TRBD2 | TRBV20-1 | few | CSARDSGLAGGLNEQFF | TGCAGTGCTAGAGATTCGGGACTAGCGGGGGGGCTGAATGAGCAGTTCTTC
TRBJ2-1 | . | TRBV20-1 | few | CSATNRANEQFF | TGCAGTGCTACCAACAGAGCCAATGAGCAGTTCTTC
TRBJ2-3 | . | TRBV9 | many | CASSADSTDTQYF | TGTGCCAGCAGCGCCGACAGCACAGATACGCAGTATTTT
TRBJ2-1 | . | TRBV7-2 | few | CASSLGPQGTYNEQFF | TGTGCCAGCAGCTTAGGGCCACAGGGAACCTACAATGAGCAGTTCTTC
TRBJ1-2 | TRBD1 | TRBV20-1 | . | CSARGDRVRDYGYTF | TGCAGTGCTAGGGGGGACAGGGTGCGGGACTATGGCTACACCTTC
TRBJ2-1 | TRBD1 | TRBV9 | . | CASSVGGGLLGNEQFF | TGTGCCAGCAGCGTAGGAGGGGGCCTCCTGGGCAATGAGCAGTTCTTC
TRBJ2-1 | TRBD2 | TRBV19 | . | CASSNGLAGDNEQFF | TGTGCCAGTAGTAACGGACTAGCGGGAGACAATGAGCAGTTCTTC
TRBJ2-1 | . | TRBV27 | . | CASSSGVGINEQFF | TGTGCCAGTTCAAGCGGCGTGGGGATCAATGAGCAGTTCTTC
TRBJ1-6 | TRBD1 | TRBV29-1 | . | CSVGDRGGSPLHF | TGCAGCGTGGGGGACAGGGGTGGTTCACCCCTCCACTTT